These 29 T cell receptor beta chains originate from one sample sequenced in a study of blood T cells in healthy people across ages. A J-beta primer mix and a sample-barcoded 5' primer were used in a second PCR of about 6 to 12 cycles. TCRdb itself ran the 5' RACE reads through MiXCR, one entry per CDR3 protein. Of around 970,000 distinct CDR3 sequences listed, roughly 51% were seen once; the top ten hold about a fifth. Sequenced input: blood. Every receptor here comes from a woman aged 60-70 years in good health.

This clonotype showed up many times. The gene calls are TRBV29-1 and TRBJ2-7, with 10 bases lining up with TRBD1. V lost 6 bases to trimming and J lost 4 bases; unmatched junction nucleotides: 9. This CDR3 comprises 14 residues. CDR1 is SQVTM, CDR2 ANQGSEA, per germline. CDR3 region: CSVLPGQGFYEQYF. Here the CDR3 DNA reads TGCAGCGTCCTCCCGGGACAGGGGTTTTACGAGCAGTACTTC.

V is TRBV6-1 and J is TRBJ1-2, with D perhaps matching TRBD1 (5 bases). Looked up from germline, CDR1 is MNHNS and CDR2 is SASEGT. Trimming took off 7 bases at V and 3 bases at J, with 18 bases between the two ends. This CDR3 comprises 15 residues. The CDR3 sequence: CASMLGGGGDYGYTF. The CDR3 region has the DNA TGTGCCAGCATGCTCGGGGGAGGTGGTGACTATGGCTACACCTTC.

The chain carries TRBV7-2 and TRBJ1-5, with 10 nucleotides matching TRBD1. The germline V gene encodes CDR1 SGHTA and CDR2 FQGNSA. J lost 3 bases, V lost 2 bases, and 7 bases had no gene match. The CDR3 sequence is 17 residues long. CDR3 DNA: TGTGCCAGCAGCTTAATCGGGACAGGGGCTAACAATCAGCCCCAGCATTTT. It codes for CASSLIGTGANNQPQHF.

This clonotype turned up a few times. This chain joins TRBV5-5 and TRBJ2-3; D is perhaps TRBD2 (7 bases). The V gene's germline CDR1 is SGHKS and CDR2 YYEKEE (reference sequence). This CDR3 is 17 amino acids long. V lost 2 bases, J lost 0 bases, and 16 bases lay in between. The CDR3 nucleotides are TGTGCCAGCAGCTTAAGGGGGGGACCTGCTAGCACAGATACGCAGTATTTT. It codes for CASSLRGGPASTDTQYF. Full variable domain (remainder filled in from reference TRBV5-5 and TRBJ2-3): DAGVTQSPTHLIKTRGQQVTLRCSPISGHKSVSWYQQVLGQGPQFIFQYYEKEERGRGNFPDRFSARQFPNYSSELNVNALLLGDSALYLCASSLRGGPASTDTQYFGPGTRLTVL.

Only a few counts were recorded for this clonotype. J is TRBJ2-7 and V is TRBV7-8; D uncertain. V gave up 8 bases and J gave up 1 base, with 9 bases separating them. Germline V lookup: CDR1 SGHVS, CDR2 FQNEAQ. The CDR3 has 12 amino acids. CDR3 residues: CASGVPSYEQYF. Written as DNA, the CDR3 is TGTGCCAGCGGAGTGCCTTCCTACGAGCAGTACTTC.

Comment on this clonotype: Being one base from a much bigger clone, this may be a read error. The chain carries TRBV29-1 and TRBJ2-4; TRBD2 aligns across 8 bases. The germline CDR1 and CDR2 sequences are SQVTM and ANQGSEA. The J segment lost 7 bases and the V segment lost 4 bases, leaving 12 bases of the junction unmatched. The CDR3 sequence is 15 residues long. CDR3 coding DNA: TGCAGCGTTGCCCAGCGGGAGTACCACTCTAACATTCAGTACTTC. Encoded protein: CSVAQREYHSNIQYF.

V and J are TRBV20-1 and TRBJ2-7, with D hard to call. Trimming removed 6 bases from V and 0 bases from J, with 12 bases in between. This CDR3 has 13 residues. Germline V lookup: CDR1 DFQATT, CDR2 SNEGSKA (reference sequence). CDR3 region: CSASKDNSYEQYF. CDR3 bases: TGCAGTGCCAGCAAGGATAACTCCTACGAGCAGTACTTC.

This clonotype was observed a few times. With a much larger clone just one base away, this may be a read error. The rearrangement uses TRBV4-3 and TRBJ2-3; perhaps TRBD1 as D (5 bases). CDR3 length equals 15 residues. The germline V and J ends were trimmed by 0 bases and 7 bases, with 14 bases remaining between them. Germline V CDR1 and CDR2: LGHNA, YSLEER. CDR3 nucleotide sequence: TGCGCCAGCAGCCAAGAAGGGGCCCCCAGTAATACGCAGTATTTT. It yields the protein CASSQEGAPSNTQYF.

The chain is built from TRBV4-2 and TRBJ2-7, with 12 nucleotides matching TRBD2. The J segment lost 5 bases and the V segment lost 4 bases, leaving 12 bases of the junction unmatched. Germline CDR1 reads LGHNA; CDR2 reads YNFKEQ. The CDR3 is made up of 17 amino acids. The DNA of the CDR3 is TGTGCCAGCAGCCCATTCTCGACTAGCGGGAGAATCAACGAGCAGTACTTC. It codes for CASSPFSTSGRINEQYF.

This chain links TRBV5-1 with TRBJ2-3; D gene ambiguous. The CDR3 is made up of 13 amino acids. Trimming pared 3 bases from V and 6 bases from J, leaving 11 bases between. From germline, CDR1 is SGHRS and CDR2 YFSETQ. In nucleotides, the CDR3 is TGCGCCAGCAGCTACGGCGATGGGGATACGCAGTATTTT. Protein: CASSYGDGDTQYF.

This clonotype was detected a few times. CDR3 nucleotides: TGTGCCAGCAGCCAAACGGGCGAGCGGCTCACAGATACGCAGTATTTT. Its protein product is CASSQTGERLTDTQYF. The chain carries TRBV3-1 and TRBJ2-3; TRBD2 might be the D (5 bases). This CDR3 has 16 residues. Germline CDR1 reads LGHDT; CDR2 reads YNNKEL (reference sequence). V was shortened by 2 bases and J by 2 bases, with 14 bases between the two germline ends.

At least ten counts were recorded for this clonotype. The chain recombines TRBV29-1 with TRBJ2-1; D gene ambiguous. Germline lookup yields CDR1 SQVTM and CDR2 ANQGSEA. The CDR3 is 10 amino acids. V dropped 6 bases and J dropped 7 bases, with 7 bases sitting between them. Here the CDR3 DNA reads TGCAGCGTAAGGGATAATGAGCAGTTCTTC. This encodes CSVRDNEQFF.

In the case of this clonotype: The junction does not match germline at one end; this may be a read error. The CDR3 nucleotides are TGCAGCGCTAGTAGGTCTAGCCGTCGCTACGAGCAGTACTTC. It specifies CSASRSSRRYEQYF. This rearrangement joins TRBV20-1 to TRBJ2-7, with D possibly being TRBD2 (5 bases). Germline-derived CDR1 and CDR2 are DFQATT and SNEGSKA (reference sequence). The CDR3 consists of 14 residues.

V and J are TRBV6-2 or TRBV6-3 and TRBJ2-3; D perhaps matches TRBD2 (6 bases). The length of the CDR3 is 15 residues. Trimming stripped 1 base from V and 2 bases from J, with 10 bases between. Germline-derived CDR1 and CDR2 are MNHEY and SVGEGT. The CDR3 nucleotides read TGTGCCAGCAGTTACTTGGGACTTTACACAGATACGCAGTATTTT. Translated, it gives CASSYLGLYTDTQYF.

The rearrangement joins TRBV6-6 to TRBJ2-7; D is undetermined. V was cut by 3 bases and J by 3 bases, with 12 bases left in between. Germline V gene data show CDR1 as MNHNY and CDR2 as SVGAGI (reference sequence). The CDR3 contains 14 residues. CDR3 nucleotides: TGTGCCAGCAGTTATGATGGATTTAGCTACGAGCAGTACTTC. It yields the protein CASSYDGFSYEQYF.

This clonotype was seen only a few times. The gene calls are TRBV7-6 and TRBJ2-7; 13 bases agree with TRBD2. The germline CDR1 and CDR2 sequences are SGHVS and FNYEAQ. This CDR3 is 17 amino acids long. The V and J ends lost 2 bases and 3 bases, in that order; junction bases with no gene match: 7. The CDR3 region has the DNA TGTGCCAGCAGCTTATCTGCCGGGACTAGCGGGATCTACGAGCAGTACTTC. The encoded protein is CASSLSAGTSGIYEQYF.

In its sample, this clonotype was seen many times. This chain links TRBV29-1 with TRBJ2-7, with 9 bases matching TRBD1. CDR3 size: 13 residues. V gave up 4 bases and J gave up 5 bases; unmatched junction bases: 6. Looked up from germline, CDR1 is SQVTM and CDR2 is ANQGSEA. The CDR3: CSVVQGASDEQYF. The CDR3 DNA reads TGCAGCGTTGTACAGGGGGCGAGCGACGAGCAGTACTTC.

The genes are TRBV28 and TRBJ2-3; 7 bases line up with TRBD2. The CDR3 extends over 17 amino acids. After removal of 3 bases from V and 2 bases from J, the junction contained 11 bases not matched to a gene. Germline V lookup: CDR1 MDHEN, CDR2 SYDVKM. The chain's CDR3 is CASSFGGSSESTDTQYF. For the CDR3, the DNA is TGTGCCAGCAGTTTTGGCGGGAGCTCAGAATCCACAGATACGCAGTATTTT.

The genes are TRBV6-2 or TRBV6-3 and TRBJ2-5; 9 bases align to TRBD2. CDR3 length equals 18 residues. Trimming removed 5 bases from V and 11 bases from J; junction bases left unmatched: 24. CDR1 and CDR2 from the germline V gene are MNHEY and SVGEGT. CDR3 in amino acids: CASSPSYPPRGRAREQYF. The CDR3 DNA reads as TGTGCCAGCAGTCCATCGTACCCCCCACGCGGGAGGGCCAGAGAGCAGTACTTC.

This clonotype was observed a handful of times. The chain joins TRBV7-2 to TRBJ2-2; no clear D. V lost 4 bases to trimming and J lost 5 bases, with 11 bases between them. The CDR3 has 14 amino acids. Germline loops: CDR1 SGHTA, CDR2 FQGNSA. CDR3 region: CASSWNSGTGELFF. The CDR3 region has the DNA TGTGCCAGCAGCTGGAATAGTGGGACCGGGGAGCTGTTTTTT. Supplemented by reference TRBV7-2 and TRBJ2-2, the full variable domain reads GAGVSQSPSNKVTEKGKDVELRCDPISGHTALYWYRQSLGQGLEFLIYFQGNSAPDKSGLPSDRFSAERTGGSVSTLTIQRTQQEDSAVYLCASSWNSGTGELFFGEGSRLTVL.

CDR3 coding DNA: TGCAGTGCTAGAAGGCTAGCGCACAACAATGAGCAGTTCTTC. As protein: CSARRLAHNNEQFF. V and J are TRBV20-1 and TRBJ2-1; D may be TRBD2 (6 bases). The V end was cut by 2 bases, the J end by 5 bases, with 13 bases between. CDR1 DFQATT and CDR2 SNEGSKA come from the germline V gene (reference sequence). The CDR3 contains 14 residues.

In this sample, this clonotype turned up a few times. The chain joins TRBV29-1 to TRBJ2-3; no firm D call. This CDR3 is 12 amino acids long. V was clipped by 0 bases and J by 5 bases, with 6 bases between them. Germline-derived CDR1 and CDR2 are SQVTM and ANQGSEA. The CDR3 here is CSVEESGDTQYF. The CDR3 DNA sequence: TGCAGCGTTGAAGAGTCTGGAGATACGCAGTATTTT.

The rearrangement uses TRBV6-2 or TRBV6-3 and TRBJ2-1; TRBD2 matches 13 bases. Germline values: CDR1 MNHEY, CDR2 SVGEGT. The V gene end was trimmed by 5 bases and the J gene end by 9 bases; junction bases not matched to a gene: 13. There are 17 residues in the CDR3. The CDR3: CASSRTSGRGGYGEQFF. CDR3 nucleotide sequence: TGTGCCAGCAGTCGGACTAGCGGGAGAGGGGGGTATGGTGAGCAGTTCTTC.

The rearrangement joins TRBV20-1 to TRBJ2-4; D is possibly TRBD1 (5 bases). The CDR3 sequence is 14 residues long. The germline V gene encodes CDR1 DFQATT and CDR2 SNEGSKA (reference sequence). The V end lost 6 bases, the J end lost 13 bases, and 25 bases lay between the germline ends. In nucleotides, the CDR3 is TGCAGTGCCGAAACCGACAGTCTACGTATCAAGCAGTACTTC. Translation: CSAETDSLRIKQYF.

Regarding this clonotype: Just one base apart from a much larger clone, this may be a read error. This chain uses TRBV7-2 with TRBJ2-1; no clear D. V lost 1 base and J 11 bases, leaving 6 bases between the germline ends. Germline CDR1 SGHTA, CDR2 FQGNSA. The CDR3 totals 11 residues. The CDR3 DNA follows: TGTGCCAGCAGCTTAGTGGATAAGCAGTTCTTC. Its protein is CASSLVDKQFF.

This clonotype occurred a few times. This chain joins TRBV6-5 and TRBJ2-1; tentatively, D is TRBD1 (5 bases). V was shortened by 5 bases and J by 4 bases, with 18 bases between the two germline ends. Germline-derived CDR1 and CDR2 are MNHEY and SVGAGI. This CDR3 is 16 amino acids long. CDR3 coding DNA: TGTGCCAGCAGTCCGATGGGGCAACGATTTTACAATGAGCAGTTCTTC. Translation gives CASSPMGQRFYNEQFF.

V gene TRBV29-1 combines with J gene TRBJ2-7; TRBD1 agrees at 11 bases. V was pared by 7 bases and J by 7 bases, with 12 bases of the junction left unmatched. CDR1 and CDR2 (germline): SQVTM, ANQGSEA. This CDR3 contains 14 residues. CDR3 sequence: CSAHLLGQGGEQYF. CDR3 bases: TGCAGCGCCCACTTACTGGGACAGGGGGGAGAGCAGTACTTC.

Notes on this clonotype: One junction end disagrees with the germline gene, perhaps due to a read error. The chain combines TRBV28 with TRBJ2-7; D is undetermined. CDR1 and CDR2 from the germline V gene are MDHEN and SYDVKM. This CDR3 contains 13 residues. The CDR3 is CASSRAVLNERYF. For the CDR3, the DNA is TGTGCCAGCTCCCGCGCCGTGTTGAACGAGCGGTACTTC.

The J gene is TRBJ2-7, the V gene TRBV12-3 or TRBV12-4; a weak D match, TRBD1 (5 bases). The CDR3 is made up of 15 amino acids. Between the trimmed V and J ends, which lost 3 bases and 2 bases, there was a span of 14 bases. The CDR3 DNA sequence: TGTGCCAGCAGTTTGAGGAACTTAGGGGCCTACGAGCAGTACTTC. Translation: CASSLRNLGAYEQYF.